The 21 T cell receptor beta chains listed next were all sequenced from one sample in a study of technical replicates of blood from a few donors. Method: immunoSEQ multiplex PCR; TCRdb's copy keeps in-frame clones and lacks some. The table shows 45,000 to 60,000 clones, with around 92% occurring only once. The sample was PBMCs. These receptors all come from a human donor in good health. Some clones in this sample may be carry-over from other donors' samples.

The gene calls are TRBV5-8 and TRBJ1-5; the D gene is possibly TRBD1 (5 bases). Germline lookup yields CDR1 SGHTS and CDR2 YDEGEE. The CDR3 loop spans 15 amino acids. V was cut by 4 bases and J by 0 bases, with 11 bases left in between. DNA of the CDR3: TGTGCCAGCAGCCGGGGGGAATATAGCAATCAGCCCCAGCATTTT. Protein product: CASSRGEYSNQPQHF.

The chain carries TRBV29-1 and TRBJ2-6, with 9 bases aligning to TRBD1. The V gene's germline CDR1 is SQVTM and CDR2 ANQGSEA. Unmatched junction bases numbered 4, after V lost 5 bases and J lost 2 bases. The CDR3 totals 15 residues. The CDR3 coding sequence is TGCAGCGTTCGACAGGGGGGCGCTGGGGCCAACGTCCTGACTTTC. Residues: CSVRQGGAGANVLTF.

V gene TRBV7-2 combines with J gene TRBJ2-2; possibly TRBD1 for D (5 bases). CDR1 is SGHTA, CDR2 FQGNSA, per germline. The V end lost 7 bases, the J end lost 9 bases, and 9 bases lay between the germline ends. The CDR3 length is 11 residues. Here the CDR3 reads CASTQGRELFF. Written as DNA, the CDR3 is TGTGCCAGCACCCAGGGCCGGGAGCTGTTTTTT.

The chain uses TRBV4-3 and TRBJ2-2, with 11 bases that match TRBD2. J gave up 7 bases and V 0 bases, and 7 bases lay outside the gene matches. The CDR3 has 17 amino acids. Germline assignment: CDR1 LGHNA and CDR2 YSLEER. CDR3 region: CASSQDLAGGLGGELFF. CDR3 nucleotides: TGCGCCAGCAGCCAAGATTTAGCGGGAGGGCTGGGCGGGGAGCTGTTTTTT.

The rearrangement links TRBV6-6 to TRBJ2-7; D is possibly TRBD1 (7 bases). Germline V gene sequence: CDR1 MNHNY, CDR2 SVGAGI (reference sequence). The CDR3 length is 14 residues. Trimming took off 6 bases at V and 5 bases at J, with 17 bases between the two ends. The CDR3 DNA reads as TGTGCCAGCAGCTACGGAGGGGGCGTCGACGAGCAGTACTTC. This gives the protein CASSYGGGVDEQYF.

This chain links TRBV18 with TRBJ1-2, with TRBD1 as a possible D gene (6 bases). V was trimmed by 0 bases and J by 10 bases, leaving 9 bases between them. The CDR3 length is 12 residues. CDR1 KGHSH and CDR2 LQKENI come from the germline V gene. The CDR3 sequence is CASSPPAGVYTF. In DNA, the CDR3 is TGTGCCAGCTCACCACCGGCAGGGGTCTACACCTTC.

The chain carries TRBV4-3 and TRBJ2-7; 11 nucleotides agree with TRBD1. This CDR3 is built from 13 residues. With V trimmed by 4 bases and J by 6 bases, 2 bases remained unmatched. Germline loops: CDR1 LGHNA, CDR2 YSLEER. The CDR3 region has the DNA TGCGCCAGCAGCCCGGACAGGGGGCTCGAGCAGTACTTC. Translating it yields CASSPDRGLEQYF.

V gene TRBV7-2 combines with J gene TRBJ1-1; no reliable D call. This CDR3 is 14 amino acids long. With 5 bases removed from V and 5 bases from J, the gap between germline ends came to 15 bases. Germline V gives CDR1 SGHTA, CDR2 FQGNSA. The CDR3, as DNA: TGTGCCAGCAGCCCTGGACTGGGGTGGACTGAAGCTTTCTTT. Amino acids: CASSPGLGWTEAFF.

In this sample, this clone turned up once. This chain links TRBV7-3 with TRBJ2-5; D is undetermined. The ends were cut back, 2 bases at V and 5 bases at J, with 9 bases in the middle. The CDR3 is made up of 13 amino acids. Germline assignment: CDR1 SGHTA and CDR2 FQGTGA. CDR3 protein: CASSLSRAETQYF. The CDR3 DNA is TGTGCCAGCAGCTTATCCCGAGCGGAGACCCAGTACTTC. The entire variable domain, with the rest obtained from reference TRBV7-3 and TRBJ2-5, is as follows: GAGVSQTPSNKVTEKGKYVELRCDPISGHTALYWYRQSLGQGPEFLIYFQGTGAADDSGLPNDRFFAVRPEGSVSTLKIQRTERGDSAVYLCASSLSRAETQYFGPGTRLLVL.

This rearrangement joins TRBV30 to TRBJ2-1, with 11 bases aligning to TRBD2. V lost 0 bases and J lost 7; bases outside the gene matches: 11. The CDR3 covers 17 residues. Germline CDR1 GTSNPN, CDR2 SVGIG (reference sequence). Written as DNA, the CDR3 is TGTGCCTGGAGTGTCTGGATAACTAGCGGGAGTGGGAATGAGCAGTTCTTC. Its translation is CAWSVWITSGSGNEQFF.

The CDR3 protein is CASGRGYYEQYF. The CDR3 nucleotides are TGTGCCAGTGGGCGGGGATACTACGAGCAGTACTTC. V and J are TRBV6-5 and TRBJ2-7, with D possibly matching TRBD2 (6 bases). CDR3 length: 12 residues. Germline V gene sequence: CDR1 MNHEY, CDR2 SVGAGI. V shed 9 bases and J shed 3 bases, with 12 bases lying between them.

V is TRBV2 and J is TRBJ2-5; 9 bases match TRBD1. V was clipped by 4 bases and J by 5 bases; unmatched bases: 8. CDR1 SNHLY and CDR2 FYNNEI come from the germline V gene. This CDR3 is 15 amino acids long. CDR3 sequence: CASSVKQGAWETQYF. The DNA of the CDR3 is TGTGCCAGCAGTGTTAAACAGGGGGCATGGGAGACCCAGTACTTC.

The chain couples TRBV6-1 to TRBJ1-4, with D possibly TRBD1 on 6 matching bases. Between the trimmed V and J ends, which lost 4 bases and 5 bases, there was a span of 8 bases. The germline CDR1 and CDR2 sequences are MNHNS and SASEGT. The CDR3 is 13 residues long. The CDR3 nucleotides read TGTGCCAGCAGTGGTGGACAGAATGAAAAACTGTTTTTT. It yields the protein CASSGGQNEKLFF.

This chain links TRBV27 with TRBJ1-5; a possible D gene is TRBD1 (5 bases). V was pared by 6 bases and J by 5 bases, with 14 bases between. The germline V gene has CDR1 MNHEY and CDR2 SMNVEV (reference sequence). The CDR3 consists of 14 residues. CDR3 residues: CASSLGGGHQPQHF. In DNA, the CDR3 is TGTGCCAGCAGCTTGGGGGGAGGGCATCAGCCCCAGCATTTT.

The rearrangement joins TRBV18 to TRBJ1-2, with 10 bases matching TRBD1. V shed 0 bases and J 8 bases; nucleotides not matched to a gene: 3. The CDR3 extends over 14 amino acids. CDR1 is KGHSH, CDR2 LQKENI, per germline. CDR3 nucleotides: TGTGCCAGCTCACCACCGGGACAGGGGTTCGGCTACACCTTC. Translated, it gives CASSPPGQGFGYTF.

The V call is TRBV7-8, the J call TRBJ2-7; TRBD1 aligns across 7 bases. The trim removed 8 bases at V and 4 bases at J, leaving 11 bases unmatched. CDR1 and CDR2 (germline): SGHVS, FQNEAQ. The CDR3 loop spans 14 amino acids. CDR3 sequence (DNA): TGTGCCAGCCAAGACAGGGTCGGGATTTACGAGCAGTACTTC. Translating gives CASQDRVGIYEQYF.

The chain is built from TRBV9 and TRBJ2-7; 8 bases are a match to TRBD2. With V trimmed by 3 bases and J by 0 bases, 2 bases remained unmatched. Germline CDR1 reads SGDLS; CDR2 reads YYNGEE. The CDR3 has 14 residues. CDR3 DNA sequence: TGTGCCAGCAGCGGCGGGGGGACCTCCTACGAGCAGTACTTC. This codes for CASSGGGTSYEQYF. The whole variable domain, remainder taken from reference TRBV9 and TRBJ2-7, is DSGVTQTPKHLITATGQRVTLRCSPRSGDLSVYWYQQSLDQGLQFLIQYYNGEERAKGNILERFSAQQFPDLHSELNLSSLELGDSALYFCASSGGGTSYEQYFGPGTRLTVT.

This rearrangement joins TRBV4-1 to TRBJ2-7; D remains ambiguous. This CDR3 has 13 amino acids. Germline V gives CDR1 MGHRA, CDR2 YSYEKL. V shed 1 base and J shed 4 bases, with 8 bases lying between them. CDR3 amino acids: CASSQALLYEQYF. CDR3 DNA: TGCGCCAGCAGCCAAGCACTACTATACGAGCAGTACTTC.

J is TRBJ1-5 and V is TRBV5-8; 7 bases align to TRBD1. The germline gives CDR1 SGHTS, CDR2 YDEGEE. The CDR3 spans 13 residues. Trimming removed 0 bases from V and 6 bases from J; junction bases left unmatched: 0. CDR3 sequence (DNA): TGTGCCAGCAGCTTGGACAGGGGTCAGCCCCAGCATTTT. Translation gives CASSLDRGQPQHF.

This clone turned up a few times. The chain joins TRBV7-3 to TRBJ2-2, with D possibly being TRBD2 (6 bases). In germline, CDR1 is SGHTA, CDR2 FQGTGA. Between the trimmed V and J ends, which lost 1 base and 6 bases, there was a span of 21 bases. The CDR3 runs 18 residues. The CDR3 loop reads CASSLIGGMSINAGELFF. The CDR3 nucleotides are TGTGCCAGCAGCTTAATCGGCGGGATGTCGATAAACGCCGGGGAGCTGTTTTTT.

V usage is TRBV29-1 and J usage is TRBJ1-1; 7 bases match TRBD1. The V gene end was trimmed by 7 bases and the J gene end by 1 base; junction bases not matched to a gene: 9. The CDR3 extends over 14 amino acids. In germline, CDR1 is SQVTM, CDR2 ANQGSEA. In nucleotides, the CDR3 is TGCAGCGCCAGAACAGGGGCGGGGAACACTGAAGCTTTCTTT. It encodes CSARTGAGNTEAFF.